This TCR beta chain was retrieved from a study of monozygotic twins with cystic fibrosis. Study-wide points: In this small cohort, shared CDR3 numbers showed no association with age, concordance or disease severity. Monozygotic CF twin pairs shared significantly more nucleotide-identical clonotypes than unrelated CF individuals did. J usage was most co-twin-similar in 8 of 16 pairs, V in 13.

The CDR3 runs 14 residues. Unmatched junction bases numbered 10, after V lost 6 bases and J lost 6 bases. Per germline, CDR1 MGHDK and CDR2 SYGVNS. A remark on this clone: Antigen: not known.

The assay was immunoSEQ multiplex PCR, and TCRdb's table has in-frame clones only and misses some. The top ten hold 1.5% to 2% of the sample, which has approximately 34,000 clones, 75% to 90% seen once. The receptor was derived from a girl aged 2-15 years with cystic fibrosis. The rearrangement joins TRBV25-1 to TRBJ2-7; 8 positions agree with TRBD2. The sample consisted of blood. Here the CDR3 reads CASRSGTRFSEQYF. The CDR3 coding sequence is TGTGCCAGCAGATCCGGGACTAGGTTTTCCGAGCAGTACTTC.